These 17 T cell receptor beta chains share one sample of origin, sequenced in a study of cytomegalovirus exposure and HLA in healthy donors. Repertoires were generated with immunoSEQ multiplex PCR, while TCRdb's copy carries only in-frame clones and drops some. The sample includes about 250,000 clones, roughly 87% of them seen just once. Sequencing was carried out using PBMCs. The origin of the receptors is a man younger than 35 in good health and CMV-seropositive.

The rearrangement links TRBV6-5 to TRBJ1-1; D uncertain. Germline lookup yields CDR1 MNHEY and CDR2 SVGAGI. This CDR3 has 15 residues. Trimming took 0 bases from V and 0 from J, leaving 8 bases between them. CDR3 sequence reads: CASSYSGILNTEAFF. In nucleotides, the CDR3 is TGTGCCAGCAGTTACTCTGGCATCTTGAACACTGAAGCTTTCTTT.

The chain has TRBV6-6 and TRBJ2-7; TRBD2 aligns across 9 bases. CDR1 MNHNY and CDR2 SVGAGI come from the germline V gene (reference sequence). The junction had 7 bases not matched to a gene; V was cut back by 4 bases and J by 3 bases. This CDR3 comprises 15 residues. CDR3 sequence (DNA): TGTGCCAGCAGTTTAAGTAGCGGGAGCAGCTACGAGCAGTACTTC. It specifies CASSLSSGSSYEQYF.

The CDR3 region is CASSLKNTGELFF. The CDR3 DNA reads TGTGCCAGCAGCTTAAAAAACACCGGGGAGCTGTTTTTT. V gene TRBV7-8 combines with J gene TRBJ2-2; D is uncertain. Germline V gene data show CDR1 as SGHVS and CDR2 as FQNEAQ. Trimming left V 2 bases short and J 2 bases short, with 3 bases between. The CDR3 is 13 amino acids.

As DNA, the CDR3 is TGTGCCTGGAGTGTGTGGGACAGGGGGCTAGAAAAACTGTTTTTT. Residues: CAWSVWDRGLEKLFF. The genes are TRBV30 and TRBJ1-4, with TRBD1 matching 12 bases. Germline V gives CDR1 GTSNPN, CDR2 SVGIG (reference sequence). This CDR3 spans 15 amino acids. Trimming cost V 0 bases and J 8 bases; bases outside gene matches: 4.

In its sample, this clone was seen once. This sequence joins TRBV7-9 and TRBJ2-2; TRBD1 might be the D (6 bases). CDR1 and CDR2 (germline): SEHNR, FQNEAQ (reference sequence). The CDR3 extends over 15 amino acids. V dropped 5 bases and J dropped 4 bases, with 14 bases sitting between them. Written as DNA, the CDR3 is TGTGCCAGCAGCACCCGGACAGTGGGCACCGGGGAGCTGTTTTTT. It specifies CASSTRTVGTGELFF.

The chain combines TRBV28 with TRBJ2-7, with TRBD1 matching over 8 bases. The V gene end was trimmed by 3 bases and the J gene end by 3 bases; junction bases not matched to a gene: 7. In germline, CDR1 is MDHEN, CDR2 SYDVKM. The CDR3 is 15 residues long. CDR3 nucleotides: TGTGCCAGCAGTTTGGTCGGACAGGGAAACTACGAGCAGTACTTC. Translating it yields CASSLVGQGNYEQYF.

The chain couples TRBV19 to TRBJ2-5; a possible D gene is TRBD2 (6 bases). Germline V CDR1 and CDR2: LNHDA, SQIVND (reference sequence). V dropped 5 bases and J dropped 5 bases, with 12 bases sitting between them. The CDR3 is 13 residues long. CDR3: CASSAGSRETQYF. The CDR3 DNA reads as TGTGCCAGTAGTGCGGGATCACGGGAGACCCAGTACTTC. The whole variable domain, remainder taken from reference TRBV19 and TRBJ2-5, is DGGITQSPKYLFRKEGQNVTLSCEQNLNHDAMYWYRQDPGQGLRLIYYSQIVNDFQKGDIAEGYSVSREKKESFPLTVTSAQKNPTAFYLCASSAGSRETQYFGPGTRLLVL.

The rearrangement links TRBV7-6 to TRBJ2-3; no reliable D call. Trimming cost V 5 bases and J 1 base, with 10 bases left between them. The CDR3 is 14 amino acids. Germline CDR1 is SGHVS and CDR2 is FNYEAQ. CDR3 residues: CASSQRLGTDTQYF. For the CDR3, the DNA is TGTGCCAGCAGCCAGAGACTGGGCACAGATACGCAGTATTTT. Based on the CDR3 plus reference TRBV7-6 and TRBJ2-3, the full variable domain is GAGVSQSPRYKVTKRGQDVALRCDPISGHVSLYWYRQALGQGPEFLTYFNYEAQQDKSGLPNDRFSAERPEGSISTLTIQRTEQRDSAMYRCASSQRLGTDTQYFGPGTRLTVL.

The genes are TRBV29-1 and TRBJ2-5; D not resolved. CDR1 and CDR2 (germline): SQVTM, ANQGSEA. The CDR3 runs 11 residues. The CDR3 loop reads CASRHQETQYF. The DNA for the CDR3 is TGCGCAAGCAGACACCAAGAGACCCAGTACTTC.

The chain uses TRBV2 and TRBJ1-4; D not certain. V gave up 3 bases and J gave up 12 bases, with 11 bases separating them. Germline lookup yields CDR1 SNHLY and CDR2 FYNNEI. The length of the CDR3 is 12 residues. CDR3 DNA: TGTGCCAGCAGTGACCCCCCCGATGAACTGTTTTTT. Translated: CASSDPPDELFF.

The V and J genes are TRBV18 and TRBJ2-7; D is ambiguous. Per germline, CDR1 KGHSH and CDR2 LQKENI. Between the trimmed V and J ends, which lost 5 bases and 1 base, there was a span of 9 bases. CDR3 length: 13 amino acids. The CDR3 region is CASSSDNSYEQYF. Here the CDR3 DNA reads TGTGCCAGCTCATCAGACAATTCCTACGAGCAGTACTTC. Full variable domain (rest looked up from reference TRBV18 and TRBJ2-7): NAGVMQNPRHLVRRRGQEARLRCSPMKGHSHVYWYRQLPEEGLKFMVYLQKENIIDESGMPKERFSAEFPKEGPSILRIQQVVRGDSAAYFCASSSDNSYEQYFGPGTRLTVT.

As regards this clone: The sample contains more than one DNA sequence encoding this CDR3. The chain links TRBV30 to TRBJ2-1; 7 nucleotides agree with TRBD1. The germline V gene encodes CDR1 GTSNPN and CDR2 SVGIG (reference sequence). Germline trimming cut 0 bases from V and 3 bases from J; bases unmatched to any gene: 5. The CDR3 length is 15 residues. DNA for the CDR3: TGTGCCTGGAGTGTACGGGCAGGGGGCTACAATGAGCAGTTCTTC. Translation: CAWSVRAGGYNEQFF. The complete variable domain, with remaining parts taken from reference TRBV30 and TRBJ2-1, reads SQTIHQWPATLVQPVGSPLSLECTVEGTSNPNLYWYRQAAGRGLQLLFYSVGIGQISSEVPQNLSASRPQDRQFILSSKKLLLSDSGFYLCAWSVRAGGYNEQFFGPGTRLTVL.

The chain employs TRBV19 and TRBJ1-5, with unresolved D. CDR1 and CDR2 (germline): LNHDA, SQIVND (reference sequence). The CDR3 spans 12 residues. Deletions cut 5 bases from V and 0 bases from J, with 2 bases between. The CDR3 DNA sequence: TGTGCCAGTAGTGTTAGCAATCAGCCCCAGCATTTT. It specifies CASSVSNQPQHF.

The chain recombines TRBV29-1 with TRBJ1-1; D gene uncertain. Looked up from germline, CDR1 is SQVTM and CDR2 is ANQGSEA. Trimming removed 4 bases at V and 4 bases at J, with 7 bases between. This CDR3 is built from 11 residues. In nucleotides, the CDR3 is TGCAGCGTTGTTTCGCTCACTGAAGCTTTCTTT. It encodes CSVVSLTEAFF.

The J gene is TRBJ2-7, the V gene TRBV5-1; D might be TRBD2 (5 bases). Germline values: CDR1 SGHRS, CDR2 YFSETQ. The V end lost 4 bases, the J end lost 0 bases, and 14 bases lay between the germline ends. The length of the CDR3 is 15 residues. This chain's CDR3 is CASSPVPGFSYEQYF. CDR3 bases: TGCGCCAGCAGCCCGGTCCCGGGGTTCTCCTACGAGCAGTACTTC.

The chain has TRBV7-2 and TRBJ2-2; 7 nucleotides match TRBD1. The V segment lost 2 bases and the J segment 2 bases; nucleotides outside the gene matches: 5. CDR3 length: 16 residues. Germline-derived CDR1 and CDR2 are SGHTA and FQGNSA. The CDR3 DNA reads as TGTGCCAGCAGCTTATTCCAGGGGGTTAACACCGGGGAGCTGTTTTTT. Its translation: CASSLFQGVNTGELFF.

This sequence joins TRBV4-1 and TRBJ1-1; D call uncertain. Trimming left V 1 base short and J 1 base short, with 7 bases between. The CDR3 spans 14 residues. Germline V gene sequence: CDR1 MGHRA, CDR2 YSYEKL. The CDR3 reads CASSQGIRNTEAFF. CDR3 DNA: TGCGCCAGCAGCCAAGGTATCAGGAACACTGAAGCTTTCTTT.